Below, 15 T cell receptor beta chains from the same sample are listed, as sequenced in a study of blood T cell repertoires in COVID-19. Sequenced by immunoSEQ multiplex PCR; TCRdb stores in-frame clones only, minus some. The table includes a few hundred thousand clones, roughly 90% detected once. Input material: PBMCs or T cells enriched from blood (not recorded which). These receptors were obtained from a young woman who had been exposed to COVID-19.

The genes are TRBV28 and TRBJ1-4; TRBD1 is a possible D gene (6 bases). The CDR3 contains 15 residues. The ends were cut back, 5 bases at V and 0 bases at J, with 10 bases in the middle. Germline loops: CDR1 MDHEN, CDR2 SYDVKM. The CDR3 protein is CASSAGGSTNEKLFF. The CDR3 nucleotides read TGTGCCAGCAGTGCGGGGGGCTCAACTAATGAAAAACTGTTTTTT.

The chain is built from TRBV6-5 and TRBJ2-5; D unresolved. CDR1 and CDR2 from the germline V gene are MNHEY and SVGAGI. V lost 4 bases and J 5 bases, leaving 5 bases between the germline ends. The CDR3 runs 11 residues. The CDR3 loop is CASSFGETQYF. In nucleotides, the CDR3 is TGTGCCAGCAGTTTCGGGGAGACCCAGTACTTC.

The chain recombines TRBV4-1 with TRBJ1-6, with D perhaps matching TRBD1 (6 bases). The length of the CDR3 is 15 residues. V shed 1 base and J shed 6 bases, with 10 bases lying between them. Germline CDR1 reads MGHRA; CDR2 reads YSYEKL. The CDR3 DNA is TGCGCCAGCAGCCAAGGAGGACAGACTAATTCACCCCTCCACTTT. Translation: CASSQGGQTNSPLHF.

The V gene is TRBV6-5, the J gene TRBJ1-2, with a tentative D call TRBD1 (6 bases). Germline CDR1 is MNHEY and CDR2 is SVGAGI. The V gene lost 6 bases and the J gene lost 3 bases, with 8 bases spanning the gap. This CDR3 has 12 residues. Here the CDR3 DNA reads TGTGCCAGCAGACACAGGGACTATGGCTACACCTTC. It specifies CASRHRDYGYTF.

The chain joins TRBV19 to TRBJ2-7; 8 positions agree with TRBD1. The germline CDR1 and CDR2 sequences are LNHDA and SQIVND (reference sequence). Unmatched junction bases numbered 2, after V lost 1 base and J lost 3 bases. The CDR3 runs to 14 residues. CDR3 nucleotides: TGTGCCAGTAGTATAGGGGACAGGTACTACGAGCAGTACTTC. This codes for CASSIGDRYYEQYF.

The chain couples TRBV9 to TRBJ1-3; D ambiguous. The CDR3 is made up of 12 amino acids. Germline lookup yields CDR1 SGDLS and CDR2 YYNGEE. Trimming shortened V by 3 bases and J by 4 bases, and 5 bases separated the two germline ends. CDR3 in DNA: TGTGCCAGCAGCGGCACAGGAAACACCATATATTTT. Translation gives CASSGTGNTIYF.

The CDR3 protein is CASRVAAQETQYF. CDR3 DNA: TGTGCCAGCAGAGTGGCGGCACAAGAGACCCAGTACTTC. The chain uses TRBV12-3 or TRBV12-4 and TRBJ2-5; no firm D call. The length of the CDR3 is 13 residues. The V end lost 6 bases, the J end lost 2 bases, and 10 bases lay between the germline ends.

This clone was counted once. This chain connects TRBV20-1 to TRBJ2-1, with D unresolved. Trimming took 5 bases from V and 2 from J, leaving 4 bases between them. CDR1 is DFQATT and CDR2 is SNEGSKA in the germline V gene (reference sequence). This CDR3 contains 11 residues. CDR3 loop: CSAAPYNEQFF. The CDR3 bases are TGCAGTGCTGCGCCCTACAATGAGCAGTTCTTC.

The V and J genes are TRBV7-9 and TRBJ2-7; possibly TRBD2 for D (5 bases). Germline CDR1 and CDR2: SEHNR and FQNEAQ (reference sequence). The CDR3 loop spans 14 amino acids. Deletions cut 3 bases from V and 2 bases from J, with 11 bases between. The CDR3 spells CASSFRADPYEQYF. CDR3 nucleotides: TGTGCCAGCAGCTTCCGAGCGGATCCCTACGAGCAGTACTTC.

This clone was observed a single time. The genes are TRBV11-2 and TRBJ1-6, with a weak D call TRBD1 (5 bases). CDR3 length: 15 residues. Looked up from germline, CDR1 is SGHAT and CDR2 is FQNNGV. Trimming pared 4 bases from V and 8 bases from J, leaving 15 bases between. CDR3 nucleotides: TGTGCCAGCAGCTCTCTCCGGGGGGTTTATTCACCCCTCCACTTT. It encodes CASSSLRGVYSPLHF.

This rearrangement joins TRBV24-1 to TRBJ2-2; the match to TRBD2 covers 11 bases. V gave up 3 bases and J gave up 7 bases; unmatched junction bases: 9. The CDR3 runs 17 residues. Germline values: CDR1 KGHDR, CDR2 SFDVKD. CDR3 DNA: TGTGCCACCAGTGATCCAATTAGCGGGGGGGCCGGCGGGGAGCTGTTTTTT. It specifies CATSDPISGGAGGELFF.

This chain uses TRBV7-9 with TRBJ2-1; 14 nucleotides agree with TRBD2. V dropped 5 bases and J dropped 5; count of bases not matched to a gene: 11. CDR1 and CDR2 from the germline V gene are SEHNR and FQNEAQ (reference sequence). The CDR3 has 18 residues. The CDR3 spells CASSPSRTSGGPDNEQFF. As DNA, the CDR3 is TGTGCCAGCAGCCCGTCGCGGACTAGCGGGGGGCCTGACAATGAGCAGTTCTTC.

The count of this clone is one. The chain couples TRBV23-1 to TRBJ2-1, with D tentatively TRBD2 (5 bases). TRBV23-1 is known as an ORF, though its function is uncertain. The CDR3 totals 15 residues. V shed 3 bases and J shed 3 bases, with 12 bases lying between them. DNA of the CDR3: TGCGCCAGCAGTCAGAGTGCGAGGGTCTACAATGAGCAGTTCTTC. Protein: CASSQSARVYNEQFF.

The CDR3 loop is CATSSGRAGILADTQYF. The CDR3 bases are TGTGCCACCTCTAGCGGGAGGGCCGGAATCTTGGCAGATACGCAGTATTTT. This sequence joins TRBV24-1 and TRBJ2-3; 12 bases match TRBD2. V shed 9 bases, J shed 4 bases, and the junction held 13 bases outside the gene matches. The CDR3 spans 17 residues. Germline CDR1 KGHDR, CDR2 SFDVKD.

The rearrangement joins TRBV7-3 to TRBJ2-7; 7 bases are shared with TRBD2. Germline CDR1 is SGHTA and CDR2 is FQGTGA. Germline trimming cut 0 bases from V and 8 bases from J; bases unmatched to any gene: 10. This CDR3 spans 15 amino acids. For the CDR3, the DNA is TGTGCCAGCAGCTTAACCCATGGGGGGGAATTGAAGCAGTACTTC. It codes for CASSLTHGGELKQYF.